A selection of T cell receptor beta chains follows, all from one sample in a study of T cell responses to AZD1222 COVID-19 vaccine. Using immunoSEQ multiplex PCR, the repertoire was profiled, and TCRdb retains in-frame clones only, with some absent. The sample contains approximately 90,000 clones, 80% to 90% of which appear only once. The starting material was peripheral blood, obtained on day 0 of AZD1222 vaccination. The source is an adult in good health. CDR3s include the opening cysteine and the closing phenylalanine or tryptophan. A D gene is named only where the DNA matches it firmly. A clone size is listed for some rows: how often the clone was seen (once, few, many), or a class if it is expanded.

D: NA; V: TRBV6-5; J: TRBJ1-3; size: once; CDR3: CASSPGYSGNTIYF; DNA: TGTGCCAGCAGTCCGGGGTACTCTGGAAACACCATATATTTT
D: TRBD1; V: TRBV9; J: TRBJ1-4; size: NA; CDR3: CASSLTGVSGKLFF; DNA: TGTGCCAGCAGCTTAACAGGGGTTTCGGGAAAACTGTTTTTT
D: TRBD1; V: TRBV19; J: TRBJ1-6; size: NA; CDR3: CASSTGQGWYYNSPLHF; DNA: TGTGCCAGTAGTACCGGACAGGGGTGGTACTATAATTCACCCCTCCACTTT
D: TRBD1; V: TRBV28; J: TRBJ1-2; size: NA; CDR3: CASSDRGGGYTF; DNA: TGTGCCAGCTCCGACAGGGGAGGTGGCTACACCTTC
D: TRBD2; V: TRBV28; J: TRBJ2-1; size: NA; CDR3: CASRPQLAGYNEQFF; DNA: TGTGCCAGCAGGCCCCAACTAGCGGGATACAATGAGCAGTTCTTC
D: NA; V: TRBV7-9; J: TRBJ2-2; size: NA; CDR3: CASSPTTGVGTGELFF; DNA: TGTGCCAGCAGCCCAACTACGGGGGTGGGCACCGGGGAGCTGTTTTTT
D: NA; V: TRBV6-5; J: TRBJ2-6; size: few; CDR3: CASTWGPGANVLTF; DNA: TGTGCCAGCACTTGGGGGCCTGGGGCCAACGTCCTGACTTTC
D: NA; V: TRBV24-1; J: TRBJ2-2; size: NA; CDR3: CATSDLSLATNTGELFF; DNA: TGTGCCACCAGTGATTTGAGCTTAGCGACGAACACCGGGGAGCTGTTTTTT
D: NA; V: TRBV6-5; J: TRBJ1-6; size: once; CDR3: CASTGQTYNSPLHF; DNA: TGTGCCAGCACCGGACAGACCTATAATTCACCCCTCCACTTT
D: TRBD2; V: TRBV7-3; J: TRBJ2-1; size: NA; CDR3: CASSLAGVSYNEQFF; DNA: TGTGCCAGCAGCTTAGCGGGAGTCTCCTACAATGAGCAGTTCTTC